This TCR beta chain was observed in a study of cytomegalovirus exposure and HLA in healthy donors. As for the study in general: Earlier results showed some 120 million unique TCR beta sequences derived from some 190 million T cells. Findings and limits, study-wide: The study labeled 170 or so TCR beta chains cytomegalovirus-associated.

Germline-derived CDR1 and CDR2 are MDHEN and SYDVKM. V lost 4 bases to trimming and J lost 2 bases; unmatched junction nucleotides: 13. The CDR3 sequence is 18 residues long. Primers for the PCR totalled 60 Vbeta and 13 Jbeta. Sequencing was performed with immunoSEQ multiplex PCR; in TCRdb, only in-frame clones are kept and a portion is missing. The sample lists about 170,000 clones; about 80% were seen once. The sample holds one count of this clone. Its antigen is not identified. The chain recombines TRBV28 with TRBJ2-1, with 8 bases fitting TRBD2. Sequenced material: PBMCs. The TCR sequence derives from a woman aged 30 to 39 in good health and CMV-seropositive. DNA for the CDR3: TGTGCCAGCAGTTCCCTGAAATCGGGACTAGAGGCCTACAATGAGCAGTTCTTC. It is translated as CASSSLKSGLEAYNEQFF.